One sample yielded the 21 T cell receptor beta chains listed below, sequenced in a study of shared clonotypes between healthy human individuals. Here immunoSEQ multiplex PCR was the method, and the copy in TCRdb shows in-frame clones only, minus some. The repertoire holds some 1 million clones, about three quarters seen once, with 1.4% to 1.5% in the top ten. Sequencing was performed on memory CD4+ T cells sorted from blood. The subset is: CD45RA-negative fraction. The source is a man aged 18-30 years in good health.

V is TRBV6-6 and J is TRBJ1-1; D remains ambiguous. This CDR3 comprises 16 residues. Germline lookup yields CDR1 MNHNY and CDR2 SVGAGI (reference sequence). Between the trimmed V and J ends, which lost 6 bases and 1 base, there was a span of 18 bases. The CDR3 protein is CASRTDLTSSNTEAFF. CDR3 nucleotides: TGTGCCAGCAGGACGGACCTCACCTCCTCGAACACTGAAGCTTTCTTT.

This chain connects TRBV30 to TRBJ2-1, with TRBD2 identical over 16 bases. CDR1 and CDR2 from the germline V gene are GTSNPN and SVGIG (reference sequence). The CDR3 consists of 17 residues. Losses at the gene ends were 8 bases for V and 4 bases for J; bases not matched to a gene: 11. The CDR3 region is CAQRGGLAGGAYNEQFF. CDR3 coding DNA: TGTGCCCAAAGGGGGGGACTAGCGGGAGGGGCATACAATGAGCAGTTCTTC.

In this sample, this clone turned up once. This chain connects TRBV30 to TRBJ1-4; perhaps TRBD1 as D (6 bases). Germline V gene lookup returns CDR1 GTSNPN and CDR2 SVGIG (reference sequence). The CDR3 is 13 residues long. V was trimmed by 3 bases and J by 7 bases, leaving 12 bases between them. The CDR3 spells CAWRGTPIEKLFF. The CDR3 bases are TGTGCCTGGAGGGGGACACCGATTGAAAAACTGTTTTTT.

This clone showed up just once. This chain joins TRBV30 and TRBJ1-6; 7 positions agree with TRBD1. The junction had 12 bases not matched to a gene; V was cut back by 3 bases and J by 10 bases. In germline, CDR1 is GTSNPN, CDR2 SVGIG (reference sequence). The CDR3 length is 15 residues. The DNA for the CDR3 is TGTGCCTGGAGGACTACAGACAGGGTTTGGTCACCCCTCCACTTT. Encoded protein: CAWRTTDRVWSPLHF.

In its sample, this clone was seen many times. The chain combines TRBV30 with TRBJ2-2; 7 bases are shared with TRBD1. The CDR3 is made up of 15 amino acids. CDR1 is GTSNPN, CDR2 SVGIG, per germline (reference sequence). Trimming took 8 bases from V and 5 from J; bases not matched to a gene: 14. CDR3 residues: CATDRVSWVTGELFF. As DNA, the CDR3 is TGTGCCACCGACAGGGTCAGTTGGGTTACCGGGGAGCTGTTTTTT.

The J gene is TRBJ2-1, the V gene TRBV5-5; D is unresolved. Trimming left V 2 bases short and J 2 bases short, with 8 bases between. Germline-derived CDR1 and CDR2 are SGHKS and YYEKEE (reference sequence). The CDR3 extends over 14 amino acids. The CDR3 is CASSLSYPYNEQFF. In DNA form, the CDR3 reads TGTGCCAGCAGCTTATCATACCCCTACAATGAGCAGTTCTTC.

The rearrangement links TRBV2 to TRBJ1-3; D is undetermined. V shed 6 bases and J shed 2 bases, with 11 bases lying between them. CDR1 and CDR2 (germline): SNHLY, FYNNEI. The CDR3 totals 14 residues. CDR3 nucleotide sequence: TGTGCCAGCAGGGCTAGTTGGACTGGAAACACCATATATTTT. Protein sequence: CASRASWTGNTIYF.

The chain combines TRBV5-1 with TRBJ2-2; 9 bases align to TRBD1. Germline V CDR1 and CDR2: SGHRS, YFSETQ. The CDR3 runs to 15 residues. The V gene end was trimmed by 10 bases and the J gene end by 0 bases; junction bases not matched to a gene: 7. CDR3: CASNRDRANTGELFF. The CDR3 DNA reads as TGCGCCTCAAATCGGGACAGGGCGAACACCGGGGAGCTGTTTTTT. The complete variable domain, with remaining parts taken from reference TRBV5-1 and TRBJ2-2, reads KAGVTQTPRYLIKTRGQQVTLSCSPISGHRSVSWYQQTPGQGLQFLFEYFSETQRNKGNFPGRFSGRQFSNSRSEMNVSTLELGDSALYLCASNRDRANTGELFFGEGSRLTVL.

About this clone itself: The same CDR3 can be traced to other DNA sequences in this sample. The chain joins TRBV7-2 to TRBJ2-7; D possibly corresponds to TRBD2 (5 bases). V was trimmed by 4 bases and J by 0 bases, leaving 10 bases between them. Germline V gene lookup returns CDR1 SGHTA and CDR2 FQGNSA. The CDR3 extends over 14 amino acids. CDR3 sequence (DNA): TGTGCCAGCAGCTGGACCGGGGTCTCCTACGAGCAGTACTTC. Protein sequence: CASSWTGVSYEQYF.

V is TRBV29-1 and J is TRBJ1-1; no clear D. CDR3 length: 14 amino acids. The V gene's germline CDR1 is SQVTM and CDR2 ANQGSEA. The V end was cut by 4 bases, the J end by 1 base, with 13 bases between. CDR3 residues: CSVGPRLANTEAFF. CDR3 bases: TGCAGCGTTGGGCCCAGGTTGGCGAACACTGAAGCTTTCTTT.

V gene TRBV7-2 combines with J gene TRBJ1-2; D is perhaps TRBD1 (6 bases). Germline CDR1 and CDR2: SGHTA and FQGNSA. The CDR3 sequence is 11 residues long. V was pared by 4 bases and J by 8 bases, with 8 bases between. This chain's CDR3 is CASSSRGGYTF. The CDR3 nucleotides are TGTGCCAGCAGCTCCAGGGGCGGCTACACCTTC.

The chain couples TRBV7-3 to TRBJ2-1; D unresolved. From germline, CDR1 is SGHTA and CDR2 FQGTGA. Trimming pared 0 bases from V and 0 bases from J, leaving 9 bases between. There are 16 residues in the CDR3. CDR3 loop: CASSLTRSSSYNEQFF. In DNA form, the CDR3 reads TGTGCCAGCAGCTTAACGAGGAGCTCCTCCTACAATGAGCAGTTCTTC.

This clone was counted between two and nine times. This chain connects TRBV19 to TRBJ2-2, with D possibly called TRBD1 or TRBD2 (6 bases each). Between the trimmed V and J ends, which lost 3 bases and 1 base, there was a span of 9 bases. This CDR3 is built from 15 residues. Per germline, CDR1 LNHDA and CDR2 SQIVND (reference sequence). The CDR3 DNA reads TGTGCCAGTAGTATCCGGGGGCGGAACACCGGGGAGCTGTTTTTT. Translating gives CASSIRGRNTGELFF. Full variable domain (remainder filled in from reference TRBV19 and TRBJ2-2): DGGITQSPKYLFRKEGQNVTLSCEQNLNHDAMYWYRQDPGQGLRLIYYSQIVNDFQKGDIAEGYSVSREKKESFPLTVTSAQKNPTAFYLCASSIRGRNTGELFFGEGSRLTVL.

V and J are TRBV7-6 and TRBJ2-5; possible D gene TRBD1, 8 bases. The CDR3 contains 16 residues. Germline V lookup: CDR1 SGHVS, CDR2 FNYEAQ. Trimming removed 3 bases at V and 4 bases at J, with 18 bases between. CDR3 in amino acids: CASSFGQGLPTETQYF. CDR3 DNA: TGTGCCAGCAGCTTCGGACAGGGACTACCCACAGAGACCCAGTACTTC. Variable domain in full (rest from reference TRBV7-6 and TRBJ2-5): GAGVSQSPRYKVTKRGQDVALRCDPISGHVSLYWYRQALGQGPEFLTYFNYEAQQDKSGLPNDRFSAERPEGSISTLTIQRTEQRDSAMYRCASSFGQGLPTETQYFGPGTRLLVL.

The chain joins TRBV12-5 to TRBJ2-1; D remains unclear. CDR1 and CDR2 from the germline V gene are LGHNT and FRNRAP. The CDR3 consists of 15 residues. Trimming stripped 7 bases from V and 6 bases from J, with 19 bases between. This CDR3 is CASANGQASLNEQFF. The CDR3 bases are TGTGCTAGTGCAAATGGGCAGGCTAGTCTCAATGAGCAGTTCTTC.

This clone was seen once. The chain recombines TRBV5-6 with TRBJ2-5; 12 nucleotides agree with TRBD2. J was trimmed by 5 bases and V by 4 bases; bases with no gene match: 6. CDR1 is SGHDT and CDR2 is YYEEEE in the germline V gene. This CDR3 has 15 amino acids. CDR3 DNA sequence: TGTGCCAGCAGCCGAGGGACTAGCGGGTCGGAGACCCAGTACTTC. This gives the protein CASSRGTSGSETQYF. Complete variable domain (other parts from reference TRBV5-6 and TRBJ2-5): DAGVTQSPTHLIKTRGQQVTLRCSPKSGHDTVSWYQQALGQGPQFIFQYYEEEERQRGNFPDRFSGHQFPNYSSELNVNALLLGDSALYLCASSRGTSGSETQYFGPGTRLLVL.

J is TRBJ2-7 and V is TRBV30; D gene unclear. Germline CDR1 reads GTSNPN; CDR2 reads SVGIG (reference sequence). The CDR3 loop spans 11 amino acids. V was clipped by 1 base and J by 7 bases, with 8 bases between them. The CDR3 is CAWSGQEEQYF. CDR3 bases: TGTGCCTGGAGTGGGCAAGAAGAGCAGTACTTC.

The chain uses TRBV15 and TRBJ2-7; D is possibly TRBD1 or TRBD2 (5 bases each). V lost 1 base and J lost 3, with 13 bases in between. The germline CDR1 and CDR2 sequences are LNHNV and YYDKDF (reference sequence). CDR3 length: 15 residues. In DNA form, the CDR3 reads TGTGCCACCAGCAGAGTTGGGGGTAAGGTCTACGAGCAGTACTTC. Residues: CATSRVGGKVYEQYF.

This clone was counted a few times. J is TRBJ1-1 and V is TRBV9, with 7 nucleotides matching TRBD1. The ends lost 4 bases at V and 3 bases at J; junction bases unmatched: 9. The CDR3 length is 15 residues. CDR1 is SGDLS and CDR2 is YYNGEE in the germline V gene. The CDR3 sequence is CASSPQTGRDTEAFF. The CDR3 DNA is TGTGCCAGCAGCCCTCAGACAGGGAGGGACACTGAAGCTTTCTTT.

The CDR3 region is CASSERQYSNQPQHF. The CDR3 DNA reads TGTGCCAGCAGTGAAAGACAGTATTCCAACCAGCCCCAGCATTTT. The V and J genes are TRBV6-1 and TRBJ1-5; a weak D match, TRBD1 (5 bases). V lost 2 bases and J 7 bases, leaving 15 bases between the germline ends. Germline loops: CDR1 MNHNS, CDR2 SASEGT. The CDR3 has 15 residues.

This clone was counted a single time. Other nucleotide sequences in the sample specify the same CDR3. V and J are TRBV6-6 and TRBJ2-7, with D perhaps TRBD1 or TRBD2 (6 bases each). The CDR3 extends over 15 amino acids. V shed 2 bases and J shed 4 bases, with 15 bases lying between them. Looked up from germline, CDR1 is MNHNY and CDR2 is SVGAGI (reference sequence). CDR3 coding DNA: TGTGCCAGCAGTTACGAGGGGGGCGGATCGTACGAGCAGTACTTC. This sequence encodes CASSYEGGGSYEQYF.